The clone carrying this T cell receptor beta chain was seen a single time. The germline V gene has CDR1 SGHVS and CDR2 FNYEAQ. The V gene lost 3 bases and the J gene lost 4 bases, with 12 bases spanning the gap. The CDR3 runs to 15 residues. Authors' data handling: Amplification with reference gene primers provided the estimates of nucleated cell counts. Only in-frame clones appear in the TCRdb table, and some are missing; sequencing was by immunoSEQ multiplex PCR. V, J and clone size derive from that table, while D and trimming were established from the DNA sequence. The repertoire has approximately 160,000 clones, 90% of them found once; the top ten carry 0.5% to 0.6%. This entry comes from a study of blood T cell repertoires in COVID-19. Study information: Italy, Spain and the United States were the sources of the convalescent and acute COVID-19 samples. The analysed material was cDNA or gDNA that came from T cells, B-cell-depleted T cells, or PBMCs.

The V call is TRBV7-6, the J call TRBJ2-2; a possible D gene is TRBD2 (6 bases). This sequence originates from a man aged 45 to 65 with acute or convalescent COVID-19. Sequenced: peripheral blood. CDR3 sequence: CASSFGGTGTGELFF. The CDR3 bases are TGTGCCAGCAGCTTTGGAGGGACGGGCACCGGGGAGCTGTTTTTT.